This is a list of T cell receptor beta chains from one sample in a study of blood T cell repertoires in COVID-19. Produced via immunoSEQ multiplex PCR; TCRdb's table is partial and in-frame only. The table records some 390,000 clones, about 90% of them present only once. The sequencing sample was made of peripheral blood. The origin of the receptors is a woman in her sixties with COVID-19, enrolled during active disease. Each CDR3 is given with its conserved first and last residue. Fields, in order: CDR3 protein, CDR3 DNA, V gene, D gene, J gene, clone size. A D gene is named only where the DNA matches it firmly. A clone size is listed for some rows: how often the clone was seen (once, few, many), or a class if it is expanded.

CDR3: CASSPLTGARGNTIYF; DNA: TGTGCCAGCAGCCCCCTGACAGGGGCAAGGGGAAACACCATATATTTT; V: TRBV7-8; D: TRBD1; J: TRBJ1-3; size: NA
CDR3: CASSLDRGSEKLFF; DNA: TGTGCCAGCAGCTTGGACAGGGGATCCGAAAAACTGTTTTTT; V: TRBV5-4; D: TRBD1; J: TRBJ1-4; size: once
CDR3: CASSFGGDTQYF; DNA: TGTGCCAGCAGTTTTGGGGGGGATACGCAGTATTTT; V: TRBV6-5; D: NA; J: TRBJ2-3; size: once
CDR3: CASSQAQGYSGNTIYF; DNA: TGTGCCAGCAGCCAAGCTCAGGGTTACTCTGGAAACACCATATATTTT; V: TRBV4-2; D: NA; J: TRBJ1-3; size: NA
CDR3: CASSLAGQGPLYEQYF; DNA: TGCGCCAGCAGCTTGGCCGGGCAGGGCCCCCTCTACGAGCAGTACTTC; V: TRBV5-1; D: NA; J: TRBJ2-7; size: NA
CDR3: CASSTYTGNYGYTF; DNA: TGTGCCAGCAGCACTTATACAGGGAACTATGGCTACACCTTC; V: TRBV9; D: NA; J: TRBJ1-2; size: NA
CDR3: CASSVGQGAEAFF; DNA: TGTGCCAGCAGCGTAGGACAGGGGGCTGAAGCTTTCTTT; V: TRBV9; D: TRBD1; J: TRBJ1-1; size: NA
CDR3: CASSYSTAAGAETQYF; DNA: TGTGCCAGCAGTTACTCGACTGCCGCGGGGGCGGAGACCCAGTACTTC; V: TRBV6-2/TRBV6-3; D: NA; J: TRBJ2-5; size: NA
CDR3: CASSLGGLPTEAFF; DNA: TGTGCCAGCAGCTTGGGAGGACTACCCACTGAAGCTTTCTTT; V: TRBV11-2; D: NA; J: TRBJ1-1; size: NA
CDR3: CASSLEGTANYGYTF; DNA: TGCGCCAGCAGCTTGGAGGGGACAGCTAACTATGGCTACACCTTC; V: TRBV5-1; D: TRBD1; J: TRBJ1-2; size: NA
CDR3: CASSLGQGAYGYTF; DNA: TGTGCCAGCAGCTTAGGCCAGGGCGCCTATGGCTACACCTTC; V: TRBV5-8; D: NA; J: TRBJ1-2; size: NA
CDR3: CASTQDNNEQFF; DNA: TGTGCCAGCACTCAGGACAACAATGAGCAGTTCTTC; V: TRBV6-5; D: NA; J: TRBJ2-1; size: NA
CDR3: CASAGTVSASPLHF; DNA: TGTGCCAGCGCCGGAACAGTGTCCGCTTCACCCCTCCACTTT; V: TRBV2; D: NA; J: TRBJ1-6; size: NA
CDR3: CASTPDRSTEAFF; DNA: TGTGCCAGCACCCCTGACAGAAGCACTGAAGCTTTCTTT; V: TRBV11-1; D: NA; J: TRBJ1-1; size: once
CDR3: CASRGSGGSEQYF; DNA: TGTGCCAGCAGAGGGTCCGGAGGGTCCGAGCAGTACTTC; V: TRBV2; D: NA; J: TRBJ2-7; size: NA
CDR3: CSARAQAEAFF; DNA: TGCAGTGCTAGGGCTCAGGCCGAAGCTTTCTTT; V: TRBV20-1; D: NA; J: TRBJ1-1; size: NA
CDR3: CASSLQAGGLGNEQFF; DNA: TGCGCCAGCAGCTTGCAAGCGGGGGGGCTTGGCAATGAGCAGTTCTTC; V: TRBV5-1; D: TRBD2; J: TRBJ2-1; size: many
CDR3: CASSRGLNTEAFF; DNA: TGTGCCAGCAGCCGGGGTTTGAACACTGAAGCTTTCTTT; V: TRBV7-6; D: NA; J: TRBJ1-1; size: NA
CDR3: CASSRQVNTEAFF; DNA: TGTGCCAGCAGCCGACAGGTGAACACTGAAGCTTTCTTT; V: TRBV12-3/TRBV12-4; D: NA; J: TRBJ1-1; size: NA
CDR3: CASSMFSRADTQYF; DNA: TGTGCCAGTAGTATGTTTTCCAGGGCGGATACGCAGTATTTT; V: TRBV19; D: NA; J: TRBJ2-3; size: once